Sequencing of this TCR beta chain was carried out in a study of blood T cell repertoires in COVID-19. Study in general: Both acute and convalescent COVID-19 samples were obtained from the United States, Italy and Spain. T cells, B-cell-depleted T cells, or PBMCs supplied cDNA or gDNA.

Study processing details: The assay estimated nucleated cells by amplifying reference gene primers. The protocol was immunoSEQ multiplex PCR, while the TCRdb copy is restricted to in-frame clones and leaves out a portion. V, J and clone size are taken as reported in that table, and D and trimming were inferred from the DNA itself. The repertoire consists of over 75,000 clones, with around 81% occurring once and the leading ten covering roughly 8.6%. Specimen: peripheral blood. The origin of this receptor is a man aged 45 to 65 who had recovered from COVID-19.

In DNA form, the CDR3 reads TGTGCCAGCAGCTTAGATCAAGAGGGGACCCAGTACTTC. Residues: CASSLDQEGTQYF. The J gene is TRBJ2-5, the V gene TRBV11-3; a possible D gene is TRBD2 (5 bases). CDR3 length: 13 amino acids. CDR1 and CDR2 from the germline V gene are SGHNT and YENEEA. The germline V and J ends were trimmed by 0 bases and 7 bases, with 9 bases remaining between them.